This TCR beta chain was obtained from a study of T cell clonality in common variable immunodeficiency. Study-level points and caveats: CVID subjects showed higher TCRbeta clonality than healthy controls.

Libraries were prepared by immunoSEQ multiplex PCR; TCRdb keeps only in-frame clonotypes and omits some of them. This sample carries more than 55,000 clones, none of them present only once. Many counts were recorded for this clone. Its antigen remains unknown. The clonotype was recovered from a person aged 18 to 69 in good health. The sequenced material came from peripheral blood mononuclear cells.

The CDR3 is CSAQRGQGAETQYF. CDR3 DNA, as far as it was read: TGCAGTGCTCAACGTGGACAGGGGGCTGAGACC. This sequence joins TRBV20-1 and TRBJ2-5, with 11 bases that match TRBD1. The sequence runs out 3 residues before the end of the CDR3; the remainder is reconstructed from the germline J gene. The V gene end was trimmed by 5 bases and the J gene end by 5 bases; junction bases not matched to a gene: 7. Germline V gene lookup returns CDR1 DFQATT and CDR2 SNEGSKA (reference sequence). The CDR3 length is 14 residues.